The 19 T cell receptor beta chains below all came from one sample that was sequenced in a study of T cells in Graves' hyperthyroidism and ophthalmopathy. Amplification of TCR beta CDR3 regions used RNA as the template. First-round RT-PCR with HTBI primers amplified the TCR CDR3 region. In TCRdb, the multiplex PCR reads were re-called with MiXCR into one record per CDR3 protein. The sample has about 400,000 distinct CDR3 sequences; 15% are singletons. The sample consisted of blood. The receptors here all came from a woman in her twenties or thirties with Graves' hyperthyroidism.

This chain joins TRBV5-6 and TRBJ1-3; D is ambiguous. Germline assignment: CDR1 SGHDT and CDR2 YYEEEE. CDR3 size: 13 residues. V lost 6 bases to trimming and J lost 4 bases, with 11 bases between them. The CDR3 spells CASTLTGGNTIYF. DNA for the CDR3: TGTGCCAGCACCCTAACCGGAGGAAACACCATATATTTT. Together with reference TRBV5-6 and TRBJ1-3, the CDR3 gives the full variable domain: DAGVTQSPTHLIKTRGQQVTLRCSPKSGHDTVSWYQQALGQGPQFIFQYYEEEERQRGNFPDRFSGHQFPNYSSELNVNALLLGDSALYLCASTLTGGNTIYFGEGSWLTVV.

The CDR3: CASSPWADTSGNTIYF. The CDR3 DNA sequence: TGTGCCAGCTCACCATGGGCTGACACCTCTGGAAACACCATATATTTT. V and J are TRBV18 and TRBJ1-3; no firm D call. The germline gives CDR1 KGHSH, CDR2 LQKENI. This CDR3 contains 16 residues. Trimming left V 2 bases short and J 0 bases short, with 11 bases between.

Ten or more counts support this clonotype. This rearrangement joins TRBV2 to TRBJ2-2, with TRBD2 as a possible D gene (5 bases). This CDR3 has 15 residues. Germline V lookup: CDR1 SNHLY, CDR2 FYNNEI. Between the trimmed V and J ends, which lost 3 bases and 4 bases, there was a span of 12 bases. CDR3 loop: CASSELRGGTGELFF. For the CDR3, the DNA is TGTGCCAGCAGTGAGCTTAGAGGAGGCACCGGGGAGCTGTTTTTT.

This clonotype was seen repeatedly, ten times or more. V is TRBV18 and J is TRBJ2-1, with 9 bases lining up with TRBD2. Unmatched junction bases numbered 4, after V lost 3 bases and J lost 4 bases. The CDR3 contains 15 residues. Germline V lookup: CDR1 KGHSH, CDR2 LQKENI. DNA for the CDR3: TGTGCCAGCTCACCCGCCCTAGCGGGATACAATGAGCAGTTCTTC. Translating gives CASSPALAGYNEQFF.

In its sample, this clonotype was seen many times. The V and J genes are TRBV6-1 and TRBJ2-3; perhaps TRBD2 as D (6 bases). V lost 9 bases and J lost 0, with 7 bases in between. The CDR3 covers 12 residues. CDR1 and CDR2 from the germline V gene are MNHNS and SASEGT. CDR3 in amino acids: CASRESTDTQYF. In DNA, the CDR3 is TGTGCCAGTCGGGAGAGCACAGATACGCAGTATTTT.

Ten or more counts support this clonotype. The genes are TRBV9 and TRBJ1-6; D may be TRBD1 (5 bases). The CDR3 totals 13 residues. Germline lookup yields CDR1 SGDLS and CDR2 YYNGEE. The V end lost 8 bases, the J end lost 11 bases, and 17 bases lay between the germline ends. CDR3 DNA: TGTGCCAGTGGGGGGGGGAATTACGCACCCCTCCACTTT. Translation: CASGGGNYAPLHF.

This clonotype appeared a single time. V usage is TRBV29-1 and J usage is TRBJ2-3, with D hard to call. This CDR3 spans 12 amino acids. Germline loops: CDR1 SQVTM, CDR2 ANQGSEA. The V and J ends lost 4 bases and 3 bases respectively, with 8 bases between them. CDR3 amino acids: CSVGAGTDTQYF. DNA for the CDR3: TGCAGCGTTGGGGCCGGGACAGATACGCAGTATTTT.

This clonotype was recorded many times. The CDR3 protein is CALPGLAGTDTQYF. The CDR3 coding sequence is TGTGCCTTGCCAGGACTAGCGGGCACAGATACGCAGTATTTT. The V gene is TRBV30, the J gene TRBJ2-3, with 10 bases fitting TRBD2. J gave up 1 base and V 7 bases, and 5 bases lay outside the gene matches. This CDR3 has 14 amino acids. Germline lookup yields CDR1 GTSNPN and CDR2 SVGIG (reference sequence).

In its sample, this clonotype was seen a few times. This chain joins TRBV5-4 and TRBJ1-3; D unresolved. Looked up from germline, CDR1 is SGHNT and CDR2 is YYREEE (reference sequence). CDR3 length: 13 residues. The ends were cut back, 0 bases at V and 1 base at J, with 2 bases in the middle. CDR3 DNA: TGTGCCAGCAGCTTGGTTTCTGGAAACACCATATATTTT. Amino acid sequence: CASSLVSGNTIYF.

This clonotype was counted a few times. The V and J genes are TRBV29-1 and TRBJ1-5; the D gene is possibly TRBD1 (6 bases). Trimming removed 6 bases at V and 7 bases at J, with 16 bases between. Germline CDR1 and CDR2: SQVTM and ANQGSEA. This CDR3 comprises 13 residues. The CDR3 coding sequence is TGCAGCGTCCCAGGGGAGGGTGGCCAGCCCCAGCATTTT. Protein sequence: CSVPGEGGQPQHF.

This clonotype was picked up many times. Here the CDR3 DNA reads TGTGCCAGCAGTTTGTCATTCGGACCCGCCTACGAGCAGTACTTC. Amino acids: CASSLSFGPAYEQYF. V usage is TRBV27 and J usage is TRBJ2-7; D is ambiguous. CDR1 MNHEY and CDR2 SMNVEV come from the germline V gene (reference sequence). Between the trimmed V and J ends, which lost 3 bases and 2 bases, there was a span of 14 bases. CDR3 size: 15 residues.

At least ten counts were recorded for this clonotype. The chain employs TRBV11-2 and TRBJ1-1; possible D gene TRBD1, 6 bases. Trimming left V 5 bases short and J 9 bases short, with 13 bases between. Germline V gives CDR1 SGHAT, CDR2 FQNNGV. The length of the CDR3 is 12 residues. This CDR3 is CASSTDRSKAFF. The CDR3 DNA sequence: TGTGCCAGCAGCACTGACAGGTCTAAAGCTTTCTTT.

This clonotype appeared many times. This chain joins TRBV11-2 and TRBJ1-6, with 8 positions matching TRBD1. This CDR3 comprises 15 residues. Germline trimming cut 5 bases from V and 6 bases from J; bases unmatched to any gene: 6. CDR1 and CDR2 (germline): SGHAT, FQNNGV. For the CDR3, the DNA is TGTGCCAGCAGCGCGGGACAGGAGTTTAATTCACCCCTCCACTTT. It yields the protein CASSAGQEFNSPLHF.

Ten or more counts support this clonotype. The CDR3 region has the DNA TGTGCCATCAGTGACGGGAGTGCTTACGAGCAGTACTTC. This encodes CAISDGSAYEQYF. The chain employs TRBV10-3 and TRBJ2-7, with a possible D match to TRBD2 (6 bases). With 3 bases removed from V and 4 bases from J, the gap between germline ends came to 10 bases. Germline V lookup: CDR1 ENHRY, CDR2 SYGVKD. The CDR3 contains 13 residues.

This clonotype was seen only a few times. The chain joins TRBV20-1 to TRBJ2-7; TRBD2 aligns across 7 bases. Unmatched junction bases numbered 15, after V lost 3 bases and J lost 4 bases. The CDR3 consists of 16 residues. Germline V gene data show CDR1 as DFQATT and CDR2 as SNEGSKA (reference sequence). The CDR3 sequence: CSASGDGDYYYYEQYF. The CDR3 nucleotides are TGCAGTGCTAGCGGGGACGGGGACTACTACTATTACGAGCAGTACTTC.

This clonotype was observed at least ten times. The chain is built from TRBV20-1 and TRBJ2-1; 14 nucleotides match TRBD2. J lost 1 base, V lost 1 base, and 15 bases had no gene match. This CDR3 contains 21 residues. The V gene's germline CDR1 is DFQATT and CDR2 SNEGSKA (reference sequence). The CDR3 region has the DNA TGCAGTGCTAGAGCCAAGGACCACCGACTAGCGGGAGGGTGGTCCTACAATGAGCAGTTCTTC. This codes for CSARAKDHRLAGGWSYNEQFF.

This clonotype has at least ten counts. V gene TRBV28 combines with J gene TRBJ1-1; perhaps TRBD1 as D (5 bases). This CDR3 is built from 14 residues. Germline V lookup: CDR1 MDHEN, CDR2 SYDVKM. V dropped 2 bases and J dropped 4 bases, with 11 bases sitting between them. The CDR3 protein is CASSLIQASTEAFF. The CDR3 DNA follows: TGTGCCAGCAGTTTAATACAGGCCTCCACTGAAGCTTTCTTT.

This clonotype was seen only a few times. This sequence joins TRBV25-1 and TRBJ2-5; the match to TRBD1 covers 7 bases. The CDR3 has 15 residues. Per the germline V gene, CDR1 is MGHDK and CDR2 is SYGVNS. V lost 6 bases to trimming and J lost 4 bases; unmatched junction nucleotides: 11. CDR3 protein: CASSPLRQGSETQYF. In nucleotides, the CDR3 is TGTGCCAGCAGCCCCCTGAGACAGGGCTCAGAGACCCAGTACTTC.

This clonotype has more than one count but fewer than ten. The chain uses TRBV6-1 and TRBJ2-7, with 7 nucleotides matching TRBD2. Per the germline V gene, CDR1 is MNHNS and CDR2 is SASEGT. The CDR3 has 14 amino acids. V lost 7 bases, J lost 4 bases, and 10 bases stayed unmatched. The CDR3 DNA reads TGTGCCAGCACTACAGCGGGAAGGATTTACGAGCAGTACTTC. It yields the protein CASTTAGRIYEQYF.